This TCR beta chain came from a study of radiation and T cells in renal cell carcinoma. The study's findings and limits: In blood, top tumor clones expanded by 2 weeks, shrinking by 4. Pretreatment tumor biopsies were lacking, so baseline clonotypes are unknown.

Germline V lookup: CDR1 SGHDT, CDR2 YYEEEE. The V and J ends lost 3 bases and 5 bases respectively, with 11 bases between them. The CDR3 totals 14 residues. This clone was found once. The antigen is not known. Regarding time point: blood 2 weeks post-SBRT. Treatment described: 15 Gy SBRT to primary tumor, nephrectomy 4 weeks later. After SBRT, blood was collected at 2 and 4 weeks, plus baseline. Repertoires were generated with immunoSEQ multiplex PCR, while TCRdb's copy carries only in-frame clones and drops some. The table has approximately 75,000 clones, around 76% seen once. The TCR comes from a man aged 55 to 70 with renal cell carcinoma. The chain combines TRBV5-6 with TRBJ2-2; D is possibly TRBD2 (6 bases). The sample in question was blood, obtained from a patient whose treatment included radiotherapy and nephrectomy. The CDR3 sequence: CASSSVAGTGELFF. In nucleotides, the CDR3 is TGTGCCAGCAGCTCTGTCGCGGGGACCGGGGAGCTGTTTTTT.